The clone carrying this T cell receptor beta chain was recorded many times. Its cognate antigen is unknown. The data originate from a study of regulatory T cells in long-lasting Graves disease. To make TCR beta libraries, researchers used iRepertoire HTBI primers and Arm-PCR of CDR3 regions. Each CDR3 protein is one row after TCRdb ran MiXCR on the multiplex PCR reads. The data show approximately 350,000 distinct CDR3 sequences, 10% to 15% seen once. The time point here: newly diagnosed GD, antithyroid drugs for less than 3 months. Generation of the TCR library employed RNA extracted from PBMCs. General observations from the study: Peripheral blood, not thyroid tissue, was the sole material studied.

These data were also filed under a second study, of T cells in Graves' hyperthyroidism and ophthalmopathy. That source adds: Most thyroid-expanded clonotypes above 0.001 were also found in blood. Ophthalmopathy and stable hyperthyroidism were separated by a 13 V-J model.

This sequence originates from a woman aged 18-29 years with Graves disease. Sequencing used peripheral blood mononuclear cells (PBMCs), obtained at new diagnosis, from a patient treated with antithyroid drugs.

The CDR3 sequence is CASSYPGTWDGYTF. CDR3 DNA sequence: TGTGCCAGCAGTTACCCCGGGACATGGGATGGCTACACCTTC. The chain carries TRBV6-2 or TRBV6-3 and TRBJ1-2, with D perhaps matching TRBD1 (6 bases). The CDR3 extends over 14 amino acids. Trimming left V 2 bases short and J 6 bases short, with 13 bases between. The germline gives CDR1 MNHEY, CDR2 SVGEGT.